This TCR beta chain was profiled in a study of early T cells in non-severe SARS-CoV-2 infection (dated by TCRdb to 2020 to 2022). About the investigation overall: Because TCR sequencing was done on bulk RNA from unsorted whole blood, the alpha and beta chains could not be paired. The investigation overall reported the following: VDJdb matching was skewed toward anti-spike CD8 responses, so virus-specific expansions were likely underestimated and private and CD4 specificities were missed.

The study was a case-control design nested within a healthcare worker cohort in London, UK, with weekly nasopharyngeal swab PCR tests and blood sampling. Healthcare workers were enrolled in the week of the UK lockdown, from 23 to 31 March 2020, and were followed every week for up to roughly 15 weeks. Concerning this clonotype itself: The target of this receptor is not known. Base-call qualities are not available, and no considerably larger clone is one nucleotide away.

Library preparation used 5' RACE. Sequencing used a NextSeq 500. To correct for sequencing error and PCR bias, the TCR library protocol tagged individual cDNA molecules with unique molecular identifiers. TCR alpha and beta chains were both sequenced, and the abundances of alpha and beta sequences in each sample were closely correlated with each other. As for the original processing: Decombinator V4 was used to annotate the V gene, J gene and CDR3 of the TCR sequences. TCRs were defined as expanded if a significant change between any two time points was detected under a Poisson model with p below 0.0001. TCR abundances were normalised to the total number of TCRs sequenced per sample and were expressed as counts per million. MAIT TCRs were defined by TRAV1-2 paired with TRAJ12, TRAJ20 or TRAJ33, and iNKT TCRs by TRAV10 paired with TRAJ18. VDJdb, accessed 1 November 2021, was searched for CMV, EBV and SARS-CoV-2 annotated TCRs, with TCRs annotated for multiple antigens excluded. TCRdb reprocessed the public reads (quality trimming at Q25 with fastp, clone calling with MiXCR) and kept in-frame beta chains. One record per CDR3 amino acid sequence lists the most common genes and DNA. The V and J calls were determined by TCRdb, not by the authors. Within this sample are some 49,000 distinct CDR3 sequences, with around 4% of them counted one time only. 5% to 7.5% of the sample is held by the ten biggest clonotypes.

Including cysteine and phenylalanine, the CDR3 has 14 amino acids. The only DNA kept is the CDR3, 42 bases in frame from the first base. Germline trimming amounts to 3 bases on V and 2 bases on J, with 4 as the count of junction bases outside the gene matches. Reading the germline V gene gives CDR1 SQVTM and CDR2 ANQGSEA. The sequenced material came from whole blood. Here the chain combines TRBV29-1 and TRBJ1-1, with 9 bases aligning to TRBD1. This sequence originates from an adult who was a healthcare worker with PCR-confirmed SARS-CoV-2 infection or an uninfected control (not recorded which). The base sequence is TGCAGCGTTGAGGTACAGGGGGCAAACACTGAAGCTTTCTTT. Its protein reads: CSVEVQGANTEAFF.